This T cell receptor beta chain was found in a study of response to subunit inactivated influenza vaccine. The table lists this clonotype with a few counts. Trimming took off 6 bases at V and 7 bases at J, with 16 bases between the two ends. The CDR3 runs to 13 residues. CDR1 is MNHEY, CDR2 SVGEGT, per germline. TCRdb reanalysed the RT-PCR reads using MiXCR and keeps one entry per CDR3 protein. The repertoire consists of roughly 500,000 distinct CDR3 sequences, with under 25% occurring once and the leading ten covering 2.5% to 3%. The data also belong to a second study, concerning T cells expressing NK-cell markers. That publication notes: It was by 5'RACE template switching with UMIs that TCR beta cDNA was made.

This sequence was found in a man between 45 and 60 years old who received an inactivated influenza vaccine. The chain has TRBV6-2 or TRBV6-3 and TRBJ2-7; D is perhaps TRBD1 (5 bases). The specimen comprised CD4+ T cells sorted from PBMCs, sampled 12 days after vaccination. In DNA form, the CDR3 reads TGTGCCAGCAGCTACGACAGTCTTAGGGAGCAGTACTTC. Encoded protein: CASSYDSLREQYF.